One TCR beta chain is described in this entry. The antigen is not known. The data are from a study of post-analysis software for immune sequencing data. Study in general: Recorded subtypes: relapsing-remitting, secondary progressive, progressive-relapsing; some patients unannotated. Study outcomes and limitations: Under F measure analysis, samples from one preparation batch co-clustered strongly. A significant reduction in normalized Chao1 diversity was observed in multiple sclerosis patients versus controls. Included in a set of five TRBV segments more frequent in patients than controls were TRBV5-6, TRBV5-1 and TRBV20-1.

The length of the CDR3 is 13 residues. Trimming removed 5 bases from V and 7 bases from J; junction bases left unmatched: 5. Presence of unique molecular identifiers characterized the TCR beta cDNA libraries. MiXCR, run by TCRdb on the PCR reads, gives a single entry per CDR3 protein. This sample has hundreds of thousands of distinct CDR3 sequences, with 25% to 30% found just once. Material: blood. The receptor was derived from a girl between 10 and 17 years old with multiple sclerosis. The chain joins TRBV12-3 or TRBV12-4 to TRBJ2-1, with TRBD1 matching over 7 bases. The CDR3 sequence: CASSGTAKNEQFF. The CDR3 coding sequence is TGTGCCAGCAGTGGGACAGCGAAGAATGAGCAGTTCTTC.